The 16 T cell receptor beta chains reported below all come from one sample, sequenced in a study of cytomegalovirus exposure and HLA in healthy donors. Sequenced by immunoSEQ multiplex PCR; TCRdb stores in-frame clones only, minus some. Of roughly 260,000 clones listed, nearly 90% were seen once; the top ten hold 0.37%. The specimen was PBMCs. The source of these receptors is a woman younger than 30 in good health and CMV-seronegative.

J is TRBJ1-1 and V is TRBV11-2; D remains ambiguous. With 0 bases removed from V and 7 bases from J, the gap between germline ends came to 12 bases. This CDR3 is built from 14 residues. CDR1 and CDR2 from the germline V gene are SGHAT and FQNNGV. This chain's CDR3 is CASSLDLLGSEAFF. In DNA, the CDR3 is TGTGCCAGCAGCTTAGATCTATTGGGCAGTGAAGCTTTCTTT.

Here the CDR3 reads CASSPTDRGRLDTQYF. The CDR3 DNA reads as TGCGCCAGCAGCCCGACGGACAGGGGGCGCCTAGATACGCAGTATTTT. The V call is TRBV5-1, the J call TRBJ2-3; 11 nucleotides agree with TRBD1. The CDR3 covers 16 residues. The V gene's germline CDR1 is SGHRS and CDR2 YFSETQ. The trim removed 4 bases at V and 5 bases at J, leaving 9 bases unmatched.

V and J are TRBV2 and TRBJ2-5; D uncertain. The CDR3 sequence is 14 residues long. Trimming shortened V by 7 bases and J by 1 base, and 13 bases separated the two germline ends. Per the germline V gene, CDR1 is SNHLY and CDR2 is FYNNEI. The chain's CDR3 is CASKERMPQETQYF. The CDR3 DNA reads as TGTGCCAGCAAGGAGAGGATGCCCCAAGAGACCCAGTACTTC.

V is TRBV5-5 and J is TRBJ2-5; 9 bases map to TRBD1. With V trimmed by 5 bases and J by 3 bases, 11 bases remained unmatched. Looked up from germline, CDR1 is SGHKS and CDR2 is YYEKEE (reference sequence). The CDR3 extends over 16 amino acids. The CDR3 coding sequence is TGTGCCAGCAGTCAAAGAACCGGGACAGGGAAAGAGACCCAGTACTTC. It specifies CASSQRTGTGKETQYF. The complete variable domain, with remaining parts taken from reference TRBV5-5 and TRBJ2-5, reads DAGVTQSPTHLIKTRGQQVTLRCSPISGHKSVSWYQQVLGQGPQFIFQYYEKEERGRGNFPDRFSARQFPNYSSELNVNALLLGDSALYLCASSQRTGTGKETQYFGPGTRLLVL.

The V and J genes are TRBV15 and TRBJ2-1; D is perhaps TRBD2 (5 bases). Germline V gene data show CDR1 as LNHNV and CDR2 as YYDKDF (reference sequence). The CDR3 extends over 15 amino acids. The V and J ends lost 4 bases and 6 bases respectively, with 16 bases between them. In DNA form, the CDR3 reads TGTGCCACCAGCAATGGCCTAGCCGGTACCAATGAGCAGTTCTTC. As protein: CATSNGLAGTNEQFF. Full variable domain (remainder filled in from reference TRBV15 and TRBJ2-1): DAMVIQNPRYQVTQFGKPVTLSCSQTLNHNVMYWYQQKSSQAPKLLFHYYDKDFNNEADTPDNFQSRRPNTSFCFLDIRSPGLGDTAMYLCATSNGLAGTNEQFFGPGTRLTVL.

CDR3 nucleotides: TGCGCCAGCAGCGACACAGGTGGGGGCCTCTATGGCTACACCTTC. Its translation: CASSDTGGGLYGYTF. The chain couples TRBV5-1 to TRBJ1-2, with a weak D call TRBD1 (6 bases). Trimming pared 4 bases from V and 4 bases from J, leaving 17 bases between. This CDR3 is built from 15 residues. Germline CDR1 reads SGHRS; CDR2 reads YFSETQ.

This chain uses TRBV6-5 with TRBJ2-5; maybe TRBD2 (7 bases). There are 15 residues in the CDR3. Trimming cost V 0 bases and J 5 bases, with 13 bases left between them. The germline CDR1 and CDR2 sequences are MNHEY and SVGAGI. The CDR3 coding sequence is TGTGCCAGCAGTTACTCGCGCGGGGGCGGGGAGACCCAGTACTTC. This gives the protein CASSYSRGGGETQYF.

This clone was recorded once. The rearrangement uses TRBV6-1 and TRBJ1-5, with 8 nucleotides matching TRBD1. Germline assignment: CDR1 MNHNS and CDR2 SASEGT. Germline trimming cut 1 base from V and 4 bases from J; bases unmatched to any gene: 3. This CDR3 region has 15 residues. CDR3 amino acids: CASSEETGVNQPQHF. The CDR3 region has the DNA TGTGCCAGCAGTGAAGAGACAGGGGTTAATCAGCCCCAGCATTTT.

The chain combines TRBV25-1 with TRBJ2-5; D gene uncertain. The germline V gene has CDR1 MGHDK and CDR2 SYGVNS. CDR3 length equals 13 residues. V was clipped by 3 bases and J by 1 base, with 6 bases between them. This CDR3 is CASSEYSQETQYF. CDR3 nucleotide sequence: TGTGCCAGCAGTGAGTACAGCCAAGAGACCCAGTACTTC.

The chain combines TRBV5-6 with TRBJ2-1; 11 bases map to TRBD2. The CDR3 is 17 amino acids. CDR1 and CDR2 (germline): SGHDT, YYEEEE. Trimming took 1 base from V and 0 from J; bases not matched to a gene: 3. In DNA, the CDR3 is TGTGCCAGCAGCTTGCTACTAGCGGGGGTCTCCTACAATGAGCAGTTCTTC. As protein: CASSLLLAGVSYNEQFF.

This clone has a handful of counts. This chain connects TRBV7-9 to TRBJ1-2, with 8 positions matching TRBD1. Looked up from germline, CDR1 is SEHNR and CDR2 is FQNEAQ (reference sequence). J was trimmed by 2 bases and V by 4 bases; bases with no gene match: 3. The CDR3 runs 14 residues. CDR3 region: CASSSGTGNYGYTF. CDR3 bases: TGTGCCAGCAGCTCCGGGACAGGAAACTATGGCTACACCTTC.

The gene calls are TRBV5-5 and TRBJ2-5, with D maybe TRBD1 (6 bases). CDR3 size: 14 residues. Germline V gene sequence: CDR1 SGHKS, CDR2 YYEKEE (reference sequence). Trimming stripped 1 base from V and 4 bases from J, with 11 bases between. The chain's CDR3 is CASSLTGQIETQYF. CDR3 in DNA: TGTGCCAGCAGCTTGACAGGGCAGATAGAGACCCAGTACTTC.

The chain employs TRBV21-1 and TRBJ2-7; the listed D gene, TRBD2, was not tested against the DNA. TRBV21-1 is an annotated pseudogene. This CDR3 spans 13 amino acids. In nucleotides, the CDR3 is TGTGCCAGAGACGGGGGAAGGGCCCACGAGCAGTACTTC. It is translated as CARDGGRAHEQYF.

The V call is TRBV18, the J call TRBJ2-7, with TRBD2 identical over 10 bases. This CDR3 has 16 residues. The V gene end was trimmed by 1 base and the J gene end by 6 bases; junction bases not matched to a gene: 9. Germline V CDR1 and CDR2: KGHSH, LQKENI. CDR3 loop: CASSPLSGGEVCEQYV. The CDR3 coding sequence is TGTGCCAGCTCACCACTGAGCGGGGGGGAGGTCTGCGAGCAGTACGTC.

The chain uses TRBV5-1 and TRBJ1-6; 8 nucleotides line up with TRBD1. After removal of 1 base from V and 9 bases from J, the junction contained 12 bases not matched to a gene. This CDR3 is built from 17 residues. CDR1 and CDR2 from the germline V gene are SGHRS and YFSETQ. The CDR3 sequence is CASSLISHGTGGSPLHF. Written as DNA, the CDR3 is TGCGCCAGCAGCTTGATATCGCACGGGACAGGTGGTTCACCCCTCCACTTT.

The count of this clone is one. The chain recombines TRBV19 with TRBJ1-4; D is uncertain. Germline values: CDR1 LNHDA, CDR2 SQIVND (reference sequence). The CDR3 has 17 amino acids. V lost 6 bases, J lost 8 bases, and 25 bases lay in between. The CDR3 loop is CASRYGSSLTWEEKLFF. The CDR3 DNA reads as TGTGCCAGTAGATATGGGAGTTCTCTCACTTGGGAAGAAAAACTGTTTTTT.